One and the same sample provided the 29 T cell receptor beta chains below, sequenced in a study of blood T cell repertoires in COVID-19. Repertoires were generated with immunoSEQ multiplex PCR, while TCRdb's copy carries only in-frame clones and drops some. The sample carries about 57,000 clones, roughly 85% recorded once. Sequencing was carried out using peripheral blood. The receptors originated from a man aged 55 to 70 with acute or convalescent COVID-19.

The V gene is TRBV2, the J gene TRBJ2-5; 8 nucleotides match TRBD1. Trimming at V came to 6 bases and at J to 5 bases, leaving 8 bases not matched to a gene. The CDR3 contains 14 residues. CDR1 and CDR2 (germline): SNHLY, FYNNEI. The CDR3 nucleotides are TGTGCCAGCAGGCCCGGGACAGGAGGGGAGACCCAGTACTTC. Translating gives CASRPGTGGETQYF.

Regarding this clone: Other DNA sequences from this sample encode an identical CDR3 as well. V usage is TRBV5-1 and J usage is TRBJ1-1; the D gene is possibly TRBD1 (6 bases). CDR3 length equals 14 residues. The germline CDR1 and CDR2 sequences are SGHRS and YFSETQ. Trimming removed 1 base from V and 3 bases from J, with 10 bases in between. The CDR3 nucleotides are TGCGCCAGCAGCTTGACAGGGAGGGACACTGAAGCTTTCTTT. Protein sequence: CASSLTGRDTEAFF.

This clone was picked up a small number of times. The gene calls are TRBV12-3 or TRBV12-4 and TRBJ1-1; unclear D gene. V lost 9 bases to trimming and J lost 11 bases, with 19 bases between them. This CDR3 has 12 residues. The CDR3 DNA reads TGTGCCAGTTTCTCGACTGACCGGCCCGCTTTCTTT. It specifies CASFSTDRPAFF.

This chain joins TRBV10-2 and TRBJ2-1, with TRBD2 identical over 12 bases. The CDR3 covers 18 residues. V lost 4 bases, J lost 1 base, and 8 bases stayed unmatched. Germline V gives CDR1 WSHSY, CDR2 SAAADI. The CDR3 here is CASSGFGTSGPSYNEQFF. The CDR3 DNA reads as TGCGCCAGCAGTGGATTCGGGACTAGCGGGCCTTCCTACAATGAGCAGTTCTTC.

This rearrangement joins TRBV11-2 to TRBJ2-1; a possible D gene is TRBD2 (6 bases). The germline V and J ends were trimmed by 1 base and 8 bases, with 15 bases remaining between them. The CDR3 is 15 residues long. Germline CDR1 SGHAT, CDR2 FQNNGV. The CDR3 sequence is CASSLALAAWDEQFF. The DNA of the CDR3 is TGTGCCAGCAGCTTAGCTTTAGCGGCTTGGGATGAGCAGTTCTTC.

This chain links TRBV6-1 with TRBJ2-3; 12 bases agree with TRBD2. The junction had 3 bases not matched to a gene; V was cut back by 2 bases and J by 3 bases. The CDR3 consists of 16 residues. Per germline, CDR1 MNHNS and CDR2 SASEGT. The CDR3 reads CASSEPLAGGTDTQYF. In nucleotides, the CDR3 is TGTGCCAGCAGTGAACCACTAGCGGGAGGAACAGATACGCAGTATTTT.

This clone rates as medium-sized (0.01 to 0.1%). V and J are TRBV19 and TRBJ2-5; TRBD2 agrees at 11 bases. Germline V gene lookup returns CDR1 LNHDA and CDR2 SQIVND (reference sequence). The trim removed 3 bases at V and 1 base at J, leaving 10 bases unmatched. CDR3 length: 18 amino acids. The chain's CDR3 is CASSISGRAGMGQETQYF. The CDR3 DNA sequence: TGTGCCAGTAGTATTAGCGGGAGGGCCGGGATGGGCCAAGAGACCCAGTACTTC.

This clone was recorded a few times. The genes are TRBV2 and TRBJ1-2; D is ambiguous. The length of the CDR3 is 14 residues. With 3 bases removed from V and 8 bases from J, the gap between germline ends came to 16 bases. CDR1 and CDR2 from the germline V gene are SNHLY and FYNNEI. CDR3 loop: CASSDGEYQRGYTF. CDR3 nucleotides: TGTGCCAGCAGTGACGGGGAATATCAACGCGGCTACACCTTC.

V is TRBV5-1 and J is TRBJ2-1, with TRBD2 as a possible D gene (7 bases). From germline, CDR1 is SGHRS and CDR2 YFSETQ. This CDR3 contains 16 residues. V lost 4 bases, J lost 4 bases, and 18 bases lay in between. The CDR3 reads CASSLGGEVTYNEQFF. The DNA of the CDR3 is TGCGCCAGCAGCCTAGGGGGGGAGGTTACATACAATGAGCAGTTCTTC.

This chain uses TRBV20-1 with TRBJ1-6; tentatively, D is TRBD1 (6 bases). Per the germline V gene, CDR1 is DFQATT and CDR2 is SNEGSKA (reference sequence). The length of the CDR3 is 11 residues. V lost 3 bases and J 14 bases, leaving 11 bases between the germline ends. For the CDR3, the DNA is TGCAGTGCTAGCAGGGGCGAGGCCCTCCACTTT. Translated: CSASRGEALHF.

The chain recombines TRBV7-2 with TRBJ1-1, with D unresolved. The CDR3 is 11 residues long. Germline V gene lookup returns CDR1 SGHTA and CDR2 FQGNSA. V lost 5 bases and J 6 bases, leaving 7 bases between the germline ends. CDR3 in amino acids: CASSRRAEAFF. In nucleotides, the CDR3 is TGTGCCAGCAGCCGACGGGCTGAAGCTTTCTTT.

The V call is TRBV19, the J call TRBJ1-5; the match to TRBD1 covers 7 bases. The CDR3 runs 12 residues. Trimming at V came to 10 bases and at J to 6 bases, leaving 6 bases not matched to a gene. Germline-derived CDR1 and CDR2 are LNHDA and SQIVND (reference sequence). The CDR3 here is CATTTGLQPQHF. Written as DNA, the CDR3 is TGTGCCACCACGACAGGGCTTCAGCCCCAGCATTTT.

A few counts support this clone. The rearrangement joins TRBV18 to TRBJ1-1; tentatively, D is TRBD1 (6 bases). Between the trimmed V and J ends, which lost 3 bases and 1 base, there was a span of 15 bases. This CDR3 spans 16 amino acids. In germline, CDR1 is KGHSH, CDR2 LQKENI. CDR3 DNA: TGTGCCAGCTCACCGGTCAGGGGTGATAAGAACACTGAAGCTTTCTTT. Its translation is CASSPVRGDKNTEAFF. The full variable domain, completed using reference TRBV18 and TRBJ1-1, is NAGVMQNPRHLVRRRGQEARLRCSPMKGHSHVYWYRQLPEEGLKFMVYLQKENIIDESGMPKERFSAEFPKEGPSILRIQQVVRGDSAAYFCASSPVRGDKNTEAFFGQGTRLTVV.

This clone was seen just once. The chain couples TRBV12-5 to TRBJ1-2; no clear D. Deletions cut 1 base from V and 6 bases from J, with 15 bases between. Germline V lookup: CDR1 LGHNT, CDR2 FRNRAP. This CDR3 region has 15 residues. CDR3 bases: TGTGCTAGTGGTTTGGAGGGAGAGTCGAGTAATGGCTACACCTTC. The encoded protein is CASGLEGESSNGYTF.

The V gene is TRBV3-1 (or the pseudogene TRBV3-2), the J gene TRBJ2-4; TRBD1 is a possible D gene (5 bases). The V gene's germline CDR1 is LGHDT and CDR2 YNNKEL (reference sequence). This CDR3 is 18 amino acids long. With 2 bases removed from V and 0 bases from J, the gap between germline ends came to 17 bases. The CDR3: CASSQQKRQLLAKNIQYF. The DNA for the CDR3 is TGTGCCAGCAGCCAACAAAAGAGACAGTTACTAGCCAAAAACATTCAGTACTTC.

This rearrangement joins TRBV9 to TRBJ1-1; a weak D match, TRBD1 (6 bases). The CDR3 contains 14 residues. Trimming removed 2 bases from V and 0 bases from J, with 8 bases in between. Germline V gene data show CDR1 as SGDLS and CDR2 as YYNGEE. Written as DNA, the CDR3 is TGTGCCAGCAGCGTTTCAGGGGTGAACACTGAAGCTTTCTTT. Translation gives CASSVSGVNTEAFF.

The V gene is TRBV6-5, the J gene TRBJ1-6, with D tentatively TRBD1 (6 bases). The CDR3 loop spans 14 amino acids. Trimming left V 6 bases short and J 8 bases short, with 14 bases between. The germline V gene has CDR1 MNHEY and CDR2 SVGAGI. CDR3 sequence: CASSADRGDSPLHF. CDR3 DNA sequence: TGTGCCAGCAGCGCGGACAGAGGTGATTCACCCCTCCACTTT.

The chain links TRBV14 to TRBJ1-3, with 7 bases that match TRBD1. The CDR3 loop spans 16 amino acids. V shed 0 bases and J 8 bases; nucleotides not matched to a gene: 10. Germline V gene lookup returns CDR1 SGHDN and CDR2 FVKESK. The CDR3 sequence: CASSQDPLTGRYTIYF. The CDR3 nucleotides read TGTGCCAGCAGCCAAGATCCCCTGACAGGGCGTTACACCATATATTTT.

The gene calls are TRBV25-1 and TRBJ1-2; D is possibly TRBD1 (6 bases). CDR1 is MGHDK and CDR2 is SYGVNS in the germline V gene. Between the trimmed V and J ends, which lost 6 bases and 3 bases, there was a span of 8 bases. This CDR3 region has 12 residues. The CDR3, as DNA: TGTGCCAGCAGCGGACAGTACTATGGCTACACCTTC. It yields the protein CASSGQYYGYTF.

The chain is built from TRBV4-1 and TRBJ2-1; D ambiguous. The CDR3 spans 15 residues. Trimming took off 2 bases at V and 1 base at J, with 9 bases between the two ends. CDR1 MGHRA and CDR2 YSYEKL come from the germline V gene. DNA of the CDR3: TGCGCCAGCAGCCAATCGGAGTTTTCCTACAATGAGCAGTTCTTC. Residues: CASSQSEFSYNEQFF.

V gene TRBV11-2 combines with J gene TRBJ2-5; D is undetermined. Trimming left V 1 base short and J 10 bases short, with 7 bases between. The CDR3 is 11 amino acids. Germline V gene lookup returns CDR1 SGHAT and CDR2 FQNNGV. CDR3 DNA: TGTGCCAGCAGCTTAGCGGGTCTCCAGTACTTC. Protein product: CASSLAGLQYF.

The chain joins TRBV27 to TRBJ2-3, with 7 bases that match TRBD2. The V gene end was trimmed by 6 bases and the J gene end by 2 bases; junction bases not matched to a gene: 5. This CDR3 region has 14 residues. CDR1 and CDR2 from the germline V gene are MNHEY and SMNVEV (reference sequence). The CDR3: CASSGDYHTDTQYF. CDR3 nucleotides: TGTGCCAGCAGCGGGGACTACCACACAGATACGCAGTATTTT.

The genes are TRBV2 and TRBJ1-1; D not resolved. Germline CDR1 reads SNHLY; CDR2 reads FYNNEI. V lost 6 bases and J lost 0, with 8 bases in between. The CDR3 covers 13 residues. CDR3 sequence reads: CASRSGVNTEAFF. In nucleotides, the CDR3 is TGTGCCAGCAGATCGGGAGTGAACACTGAAGCTTTCTTT.

The chain links TRBV2 to TRBJ2-7, with D tentatively TRBD1 (5 bases). CDR1 is SNHLY, CDR2 FYNNEI, per germline. The CDR3 loop spans 14 amino acids. V lost 2 bases and J lost 3, with 11 bases in between. The chain's CDR3 is CASSEQGHLYEQYF. CDR3 nucleotide sequence: TGTGCCAGCAGTGAACAGGGCCACCTCTACGAGCAGTACTTC.

This clone was counted only a few times. This sequence joins TRBV19 and TRBJ2-7, with 8 nucleotides matching TRBD1. The trim removed 1 base at V and 3 bases at J, leaving 8 bases unmatched. CDR3 length equals 16 residues. Germline V gives CDR1 LNHDA, CDR2 SQIVND (reference sequence). CDR3 bases: TGTGCCAGTAGTATAGCCCCCGGGACAGGCTACTACGAGCAGTACTTC. Its protein is CASSIAPGTGYYEQYF.

The chain employs TRBV4-2 and TRBJ2-3; the match to TRBD2 covers 9 bases. V gave up 0 bases and J gave up 0 bases; unmatched junction bases: 7. Germline values: CDR1 LGHNA, CDR2 YNFKEQ. This CDR3 comprises 18 residues. CDR3 nucleotides: TGTGCCAGCAGCCAAGATCCCCTGACTAGCGGTAGCACAGATACGCAGTATTTT. This codes for CASSQDPLTSGSTDTQYF.

This chain joins TRBV5-1 and TRBJ2-5; 12 bases map to TRBD2. The CDR3 has 15 amino acids. Germline values: CDR1 SGHRS, CDR2 YFSETQ. The V segment lost 7 bases and the J segment 2 bases; nucleotides outside the gene matches: 6. CDR3 bases: TGCGCCAGCCGCCCTGGACTAGCGGGGCAAGAGACCCAGTACTTC. The encoded protein is CASRPGLAGQETQYF.

J is TRBJ2-5 and V is TRBV27; D is unclear. The CDR3 is made up of 14 amino acids. CDR1 and CDR2 from the germline V gene are MNHEY and SMNVEV (reference sequence). The germline V and J ends were trimmed by 5 bases and 4 bases, with 14 bases remaining between them. This chain's CDR3 is CASSPPMKRETQYF. CDR3 in DNA: TGTGCCAGCAGTCCGCCGATGAAGCGAGAGACCCAGTACTTC.

The chain joins TRBV7-6 to TRBJ2-2; D may be TRBD2 (5 bases). The CDR3 consists of 17 residues. With 5 bases removed from V and 1 base from J, the gap between germline ends came to 17 bases. CDR1 is SGHVS and CDR2 is FNYEAQ in the germline V gene. As DNA, the CDR3 is TGTGCCAGCAGCCAATATGGAGGAGGTGGGAACACCGGGGAGCTGTTTTTT. This encodes CASSQYGGGGNTGELFF.